This TCR beta chain was sequenced during a study of graft-versus-host responses after intestinal transplantation. This CDR3 has 15 residues. The junction had 6 bases not matched to a gene; V was cut back by 8 bases and J by 2 bases. CDR1 and CDR2 from the germline V gene are SNHLY and FYNNEI. Assay used: immunoSEQ multiplex PCR; TCRdb lists only in-frame clones, some missing. The data contain tens of thousands of clones, nearly 95% of them singletons. Details on this clone: Its cognate antigen is unknown.

The chain recombines TRBV2 with TRBJ2-3, with 11 nucleotides matching TRBD2. Sequenced material: unstimulated CD4+ T cells sorted from spleen or lymph node cells, taken before transplant. This clonotype was obtained from a human donor who was the organ donor for an intestinal transplant. The CDR3 nucleotides read TGTGCCAGCCTGGGACTAGCGGAGACCACAGATACGCAGTATTTT. The encoded protein is CASLGLAETTDTQYF. Complete variable domain (other parts from reference TRBV2 and TRBJ2-3): EPEVTQTPSHQVTQMGQEVILRCVPISNHLYFYWYRQILGQKVEFLVSFYNNEISEKSEIFDDQFSVERPDGSNFTLKIRSTKLEDSAMYFCASLGLAETTDTQYFGPGTRLTVL.